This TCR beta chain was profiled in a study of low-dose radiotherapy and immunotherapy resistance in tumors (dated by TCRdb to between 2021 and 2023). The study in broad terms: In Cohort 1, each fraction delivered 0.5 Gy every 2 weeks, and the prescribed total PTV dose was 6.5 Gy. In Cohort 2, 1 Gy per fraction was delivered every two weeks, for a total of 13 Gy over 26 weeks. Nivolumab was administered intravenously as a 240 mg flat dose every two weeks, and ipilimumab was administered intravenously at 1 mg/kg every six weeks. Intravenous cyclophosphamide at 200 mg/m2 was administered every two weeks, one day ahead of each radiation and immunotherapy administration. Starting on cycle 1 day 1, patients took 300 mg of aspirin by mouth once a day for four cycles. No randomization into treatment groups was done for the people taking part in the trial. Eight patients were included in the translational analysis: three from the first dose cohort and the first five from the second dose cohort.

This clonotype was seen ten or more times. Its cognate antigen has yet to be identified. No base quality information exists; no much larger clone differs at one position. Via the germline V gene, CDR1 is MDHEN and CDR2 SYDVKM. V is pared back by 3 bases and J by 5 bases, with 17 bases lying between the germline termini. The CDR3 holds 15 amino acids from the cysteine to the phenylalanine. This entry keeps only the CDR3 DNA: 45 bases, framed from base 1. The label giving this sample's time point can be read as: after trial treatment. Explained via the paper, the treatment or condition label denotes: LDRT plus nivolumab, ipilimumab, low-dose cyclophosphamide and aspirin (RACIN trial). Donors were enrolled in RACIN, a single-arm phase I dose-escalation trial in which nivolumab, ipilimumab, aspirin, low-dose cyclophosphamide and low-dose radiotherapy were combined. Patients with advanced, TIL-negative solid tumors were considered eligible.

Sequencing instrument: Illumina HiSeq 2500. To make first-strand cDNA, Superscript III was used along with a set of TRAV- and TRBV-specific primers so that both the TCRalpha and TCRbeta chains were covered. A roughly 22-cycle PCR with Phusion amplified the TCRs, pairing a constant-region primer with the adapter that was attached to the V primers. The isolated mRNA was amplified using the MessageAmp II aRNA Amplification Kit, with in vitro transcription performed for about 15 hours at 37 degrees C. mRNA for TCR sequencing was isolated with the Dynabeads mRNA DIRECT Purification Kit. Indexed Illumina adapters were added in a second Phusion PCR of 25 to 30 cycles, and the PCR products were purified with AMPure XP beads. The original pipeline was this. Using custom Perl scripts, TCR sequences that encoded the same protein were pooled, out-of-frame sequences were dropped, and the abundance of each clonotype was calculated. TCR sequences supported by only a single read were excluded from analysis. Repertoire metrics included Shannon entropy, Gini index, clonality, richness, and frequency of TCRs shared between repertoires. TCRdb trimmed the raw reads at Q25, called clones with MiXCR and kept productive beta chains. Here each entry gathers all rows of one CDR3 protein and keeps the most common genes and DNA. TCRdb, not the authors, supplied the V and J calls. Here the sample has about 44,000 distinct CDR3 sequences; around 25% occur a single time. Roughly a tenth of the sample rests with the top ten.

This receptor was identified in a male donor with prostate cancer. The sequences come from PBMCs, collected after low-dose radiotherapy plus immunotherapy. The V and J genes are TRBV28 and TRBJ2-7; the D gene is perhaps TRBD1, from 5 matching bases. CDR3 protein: CASSLGRGRPHEQYF. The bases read TGTGCCAGCAGTTTGGGTAGGGGCAGACCTCACGAGCAGTACTTC.